Following are 18 T cell receptor beta chains from one sample sequenced in a study of blood T cells in healthy people across ages (dated by TCRdb to 2014 to 2015). The library was made by 5' RACE. A second PCR of about 7 to 12 cycles was performed with a sample-barcoded 5' primer and a J-beta primer mix. TCRdb reprocessed the public reads (quality trimming at Q25 with fastp, clone calling with MiXCR) and kept in-frame beta chains. Each CDR3 protein appears once, grouped with its most common genes and DNA. Counted in this sample were 1.8 million or so distinct CDR3 sequences; about 39% of them appeared once. More than 20% of the sample belongs to the ten largest clones. Source material: blood. The receptors derive from a human donor in good health.

This sequence joins TRBV5-1 and TRBJ1-2; 9 nucleotides line up with TRBD1. Trimming cost V 4 bases and J 8 bases; bases outside gene matches: 9. Germline loops: CDR1 SGHRS, CDR2 YFSETQ. The CDR3 contains 14 residues. CDR3 region: CASSLGQGPGGYTF. The CDR3 DNA follows: TGCGCCAGCAGCCTGGGACAGGGCCCAGGGGGCTACACCTTC.

V gene TRBV20-1 combines with J gene TRBJ2-1; 8 bases are a match to TRBD2. J lost 8 bases, V lost 1 base, and 7 bases had no gene match. Germline loops: CDR1 DFQATT, CDR2 SNEGSKA (reference sequence). CDR3 length: 14 amino acids. The CDR3 DNA reads as TGCAGTGCTAGAGTAAGGACTAGCTCCGATGAGCAGTTCTTC. This translates into CSARVRTSSDEQFF.

The J gene is TRBJ2-3, the V gene TRBV4-2; 11 bases agree with TRBD2. The CDR3 spans 16 residues. V dropped 3 bases and J dropped 6; count of bases not matched to a gene: 8. Germline CDR1 and CDR2: LGHNA and YNFKEQ. Here the CDR3 reads CASSQELAGEGDTQYF. Written as DNA, the CDR3 is TGTGCCAGCAGCCAGGAACTAGCGGGGGAGGGGGATACGCAGTATTTT.

The sample holds a few counts of this clonotype. CDR3 sequence (DNA): TGTGCCAGCAGCGGACATTTCTTAGGGGCTAATGAAAAACTGTTTTTT. Translated: CASSGHFLGANEKLFF. The chain couples TRBV7-9 to TRBJ1-4, with a tentative D call TRBD1 (5 bases). Germline V gives CDR1 SEHNR, CDR2 FQNEAQ (reference sequence). The CDR3 sequence is 16 residues long. Trimming cost V 5 bases and J 3 bases, with 16 bases left between them.

This clonotype was found a few times. The chain links TRBV20-1 to TRBJ2-5; D may correspond to TRBD1 or TRBD2 (5 bases each). The CDR3 contains 14 residues. Trimming pared 7 bases from V and 4 bases from J, leaving 19 bases between. From germline, CDR1 is DFQATT and CDR2 SNEGSKA (reference sequence). CDR3 residues: CSVRGAGFGETQYF. The CDR3 DNA sequence: TGCAGTGTTCGAGGGGCAGGGTTTGGAGAGACCCAGTACTTC.

V is TRBV7-8 and J is TRBJ1-2; D is perhaps TRBD1 (5 bases). The CDR3 consists of 15 residues. Germline lookup yields CDR1 SGHVS and CDR2 FQNEAQ. Trimming cost V 3 bases and J 5 bases, with 16 bases left between them. As DNA, the CDR3 is TGTGCCAGCAGCTTGGACACCGGGATGGTTTATGGCTACACCTTC. This sequence encodes CASSLDTGMVYGYTF. Looking up the rest from reference TRBV7-8 and TRBJ1-2 gives the full variable domain: GAGVSQSPRYKVAKRGQDVALRCDPISGHVSLFWYQQALGQGPEFLTYFQNEAQLDKSGLPSDRFFAERPEGSVSTLKIQRTQQEDSAVYLCASSLDTGMVYGYTFGSGTRLTVV.

CDR3 region: CPSGDTQYF. CDR3 sequence (DNA): TGTCCTTCCGGAGATACGCAGTATTTT. The chain couples TRBV6-2 or TRBV6-3 to TRBJ2-3, with D hard to call. The CDR3 is 9 amino acids. Per germline, CDR1 MNHEY and CDR2 SVGEGT.

A single count supports this clonotype. V gene TRBV20-1 combines with J gene TRBJ1-5; the D gene is possibly TRBD1 (6 bases). V dropped 4 bases and J dropped 5 bases, with 9 bases sitting between them. CDR1 and CDR2 from the germline V gene are DFQATT and SNEGSKA (reference sequence). CDR3 length: 12 residues. CDR3 region: CSANQGYQPQHF. Here the CDR3 DNA reads TGCAGTGCTAATCAGGGGTATCAGCCCCAGCATTTT.

This clonotype appeared many times. The rearrangement uses TRBV29-1 and TRBJ2-4; D not resolved. The V gene lost 7 bases and the J gene lost 8 bases, with 21 bases spanning the gap. CDR3 length: 14 residues. Germline values: CDR1 SQVTM, CDR2 ANQGSEA. CDR3 sequence: CSAVGLGRRDIQYF. The DNA for the CDR3 is TGCAGCGCCGTGGGCCTAGGTAGGAGAGACATTCAGTACTTC.

The rearrangement joins TRBV7-2 to TRBJ2-5; TRBD1 matches at 8 bases. The J call may not be correct, given that the DNA end is closer to TRBJ2-7. Per germline, CDR1 SGHTA and CDR2 FQGNSA. The CDR3 loop spans 15 amino acids. As DNA, the CDR3 is TGTGCCAGCAGCTTAGGGACAGGGTATTCAAACGAGCAGTACTTC. As protein: CASSLGTGYSNEQYF.

The chain carries TRBV7-9 and TRBJ2-1; 7 nucleotides align to TRBD1. V shed 2 bases and J 0 bases; nucleotides not matched to a gene: 7. There are 17 residues in the CDR3. CDR1 is SEHNR, CDR2 FQNEAQ, per germline (reference sequence). CDR3 loop: CASSLRTGSSSYNEQFF. The CDR3 nucleotides are TGTGCCAGCAGCTTACGGACAGGCTCAAGCTCCTACAATGAGCAGTTCTTC.

In its sample, this clonotype was seen a few times. The chain uses TRBV27 and TRBJ1-2; TRBD1 might be the D (5 bases). V lost 6 bases to trimming and J lost 8 bases, with 10 bases between them. The CDR3 sequence is 11 residues long. Germline lookup yields CDR1 MNHEY and CDR2 SMNVEV (reference sequence). Here the CDR3 DNA reads TGTGCCAGCAGAGACAGTACCGGCTACACCTTC. Protein product: CASRDSTGYTF.

The chain employs TRBV20-1 and TRBJ1-2, with D possibly being TRBD1 (5 bases). Trimming shortened V by 0 bases and J by 4 bases, and 6 bases separated the two germline ends. Per germline, CDR1 DFQATT and CDR2 SNEGSKA (reference sequence). CDR3 size: 12 residues. The CDR3 here is CSARDDSYGYTF. The CDR3 bases are TGCAGTGCTAGAGATGACAGCTATGGCTACACCTTC.

This clonotype was seen a few times. The V call is TRBV20-1, the J call TRBJ1-2, with D uncertain. The CDR3 covers 14 residues. Germline-derived CDR1 and CDR2 are DFQATT and SNEGSKA (reference sequence). V lost 2 bases and J lost 0, with 10 bases in between. As DNA, the CDR3 is TGCAGTGCTAGAATCGCAGGAACTAACTATGGCTACACCTTC. This gives the protein CSARIAGTNYGYTF.

CDR3: CASSPPGVEGYTF. CDR3 DNA: TGTGCCAGCTCACCACCAGGGGTAGAAGGCTACACCTTC. The rearrangement links TRBV18 to TRBJ1-2; tentatively, D is TRBD1 (5 bases). The V and J ends lost 0 bases and 8 bases respectively, with 10 bases between them. Germline CDR1 and CDR2: KGHSH and LQKENI. The CDR3 has 13 amino acids.

The rearrangement uses TRBV4-2 and TRBJ2-1, with 9 nucleotides matching TRBD2. This CDR3 region has 17 residues. J was trimmed by 4 bases and V by 6 bases; bases with no gene match: 13. Per the germline V gene, CDR1 is LGHNA and CDR2 is YNFKEQ. Here the CDR3 reads CASRPPASGVGYNEQFF. The CDR3 DNA is TGTGCCAGCAGACCCCCGGCTAGCGGGGTCGGTTACAATGAGCAGTTCTTC.

This clonotype was counted between two and nine times. V usage is TRBV4-1 and J usage is TRBJ2-7, with D possibly TRBD1 on 5 matching bases. This CDR3 has 15 amino acids. Germline V CDR1 and CDR2: MGHRA, YSYEKL. Trimming took off 0 bases at V and 3 bases at J, with 12 bases between the two ends. The CDR3 loop is CASSQDLGQFYEQYF. CDR3 nucleotides: TGCGCCAGCAGCCAAGATTTGGGGCAGTTCTACGAGCAGTACTTC.

The chain employs TRBV5-1 and TRBJ2-1; 12 positions match TRBD2. Losses at the gene ends were 4 bases for V and 12 bases for J; bases not matched to a gene: 8. Germline lookup yields CDR1 SGHRS and CDR2 YFSETQ. There are 14 residues in the CDR3. The CDR3 loop is CASSPVLAGGGQFF. The CDR3 DNA is TGCGCCAGCAGCCCGGTACTAGCGGGGGGAGGGCAGTTCTTC.